This T cell receptor (beta chain) is from a study of early T cells in non-severe SARS-CoV-2 infection. Molecules of cDNA were individually given unique molecular identifiers that were attached to them. From the 5' RACE reads, TCRdb called clonotypes with MiXCR, one entry per CDR3 protein. Here the sample spans 75,000 to 90,000 distinct CDR3 sequences, over 9.5% being singletons. CDR3 size: 19 residues. Per the germline V gene, CDR1 is SQVTM and CDR2 is ANQGSEA. V gave up 1 base and J gave up 2 bases, with 27 bases separating them. Study-wide results and caveats: Missing private and CD4 specificities, VDJdb matching favored anti-spike CD8 responses.

This clonotype turned up a few times. Its antigen remains unidentified. This receptor was identified in an adult who was a healthcare worker with PCR-confirmed SARS-CoV-2 infection or an uninfected control (not recorded which). The V and J genes are TRBV29-1 and TRBJ2-7, with D perhaps given as TRBD1 or TRBD2 (5 bases each). Sample: whole blood, taken at baseline. CDR3 coding DNA: TGCAGCGTTGAAGCTATCGCGAGGGGAATATCGGGTAGTCCCTACGAGCAGTACTTC. Its translation is CSVEAIARGISGSPYEQYF.